Below, one T cell receptor (beta chain) is given with its context. Its antigen is not known. This CDR3 spans 15 amino acids. Germline V gives CDR1 MDHEN, CDR2 SYDVKM. Trimming removed 4 bases from V and 2 bases from J, with 14 bases in between. Some clones are missing from TCRdb's copy, which holds only in-frame ones; the method was immunoSEQ multiplex PCR. The table lists 150,000 or so clones, 80% to 95% of them singletons. This sample was taken from a study of T cell responses to AZD1222 COVID-19 vaccine. Broader study findings: Nearly half of spike-specific TCRs reportedly target variant regions that are unmutated in the B.1.351 and B.1.1.7 variants. The donors showed a predominance of white British ancestry and of females, with possible underestimation of clonal diversity. A rise in Spike-specific TCR breadth and depth followed two AZD1222 doses. At baseline, just a handful of AZD1222 recipients tested seropositive.

Sequenced material: peripheral blood, taken 28 days after the second AZD1222 dose. The TCR originated in an adult who received the AZD1222 COVID-19 vaccine. This chain links TRBV28 with TRBJ1-2; no reliable D call. The CDR3 loop reads CASSSGEGRNYGYTF. As DNA, the CDR3 is TGTGCCAGCAGTTCCGGAGAAGGCCGGAACTATGGCTACACCTTC.